This TCR delta chain came from a study of gamma-delta T cells after stem cell transplantation. In germline, CDR1 is TSWWSYY, CDR2 QGS. V was pared by 2 bases and J by 0 bases, with 9 bases of the junction left unmatched. The CDR3 contains 19 residues. TCRdb re-processed the RT-PCR reads via CATT. The profile shows about 13,000 delta-chain clones, roughly a third of them singletons. Sequencing was performed on gamma-delta T cells. This sequence originates from a human donor. It is not recorded whose cells these are; they may come from a transplant donor. This chain links TRDV1 with TRDJ2; 10 bases align to TRDD3. CDR3 DNA: TGTGCTCTTGGGGAAAGGGCCAGGGGGATACGCGCTTTGACAGCACAACTCTTCTTT. It translates to CALGERARGIRALTAQLFF.